The entry below describes one T cell receptor (beta chain). Its antigen is unknown. In the PCR, 60 Vbeta and 13 Jbeta primers were used. Sequencing was performed with immunoSEQ multiplex PCR; in TCRdb, only in-frame clones are kept and a portion is missing. The sample records about 91,000 clones, around 80% being singletons. This entry is derived from a study of cytomegalovirus exposure and HLA in healthy donors. Study-level background: Of more than 350 genotyped donors, approximately 84% clustered with self-reported Caucasian donors. General study points: The authors reported that TCR beta sequences could predict HLA-A and HLA-B alleles. These predictions were accurate for most subjects in the first cohort.

Germline CDR1 and CDR2: KGHSH and LQKENI. The CDR3 spans 14 residues. Trimming took off 0 bases at V and 0 bases at J, with 6 bases between the two ends. What was sequenced was PBMCs. The V call is TRBV18, the J call TRBJ2-7; D may be TRBD1 (6 bases). The clonotype originates from a male donor in good health and CMV-seropositive. This chain's CDR3 is CASSPPDSSYEQYF. As DNA, the CDR3 is TGTGCCAGCTCACCACCGGACAGCTCCTACGAGCAGTACTTC.